This T cell receptor beta chain was observed in a study of T-cell reconstitution after alpha-beta-depleted transplantation in children. Broader study findings: By about two months after transplant, alpha-beta T cells reportedly arose from several hundred graft clones that had expanded.

Trimming at V came to 2 bases and at J to 4 bases, leaving 3 bases not matched to a gene. The CDR3 extends over 14 amino acids. The germline CDR1 and CDR2 sequences are MNHEY and SVGEGT. Unique molecular identifiers tagged the TCRbeta library. TCRdb reprocessed the PCR reads with MiXCR, giving one entry per CDR3 protein. The table has about 440,000 distinct CDR3 sequences, 43% seen once. This clonotype was counted between two and nine times. Its antigen is currently unknown. The genes are TRBV6-2 or TRBV6-3 and TRBJ1-1; TRBD1 matches 8 bases. The sample here was PBMCs, taken before TCRalphabeta/CD19-depleted stem cell transplant. The receptor comes from a girl aged 2 to 9 with aplastic anemia, due to receive a stem cell transplant. The CDR3 bases are TGTGCCAGCAGTTACGGGACAGGTTTCACTGAAGCTTTCTTT. It specifies CASSYGTGFTEAFF.